These 4 T cell receptor beta chains were all obtained from the same sample, sequenced in a study of blood T cell repertoires in COVID-19. TCRdb's copy holds only in-frame clones and misses some; the assay was immunoSEQ multiplex PCR. The data show around 250,000 clones, roughly 86% seen once. The specimen was peripheral blood. All receptors come from a woman aged 60-75 years who had recovered from COVID-19.

This rearrangement joins TRBV6-2 or TRBV6-3 to TRBJ1-2; 7 bases fit TRBD1. The CDR3 is made up of 13 amino acids. Germline V gene lookup returns CDR1 MNHEY and CDR2 SVGEGT. V lost 4 bases to trimming and J lost 8 bases; unmatched junction nucleotides: 7. CDR3 sequence reads: CASSFQGERGYTF. CDR3 coding DNA: TGTGCCAGCAGTTTTCAGGGGGAACGAGGCTACACCTTC.

The chain combines TRBV28 with TRBJ2-7; TRBD2 aligns across 12 bases. V shed 6 bases, J shed 2 bases, and the junction held 8 bases outside the gene matches. Per germline, CDR1 MDHEN and CDR2 SYDVKM. The CDR3 runs to 16 residues. The CDR3, as DNA: TGTGCCAGCAGCTCTCCTACTAGCGGGGGGACCTACGAGCAGTACTTC. It encodes CASSSPTSGGTYEQYF.

A few counts support this clone. The rearrangement joins TRBV2 to TRBJ1-1; D unresolved. CDR1 is SNHLY, CDR2 FYNNEI, per germline. The CDR3 is made up of 15 amino acids. Trimming pared 6 bases from V and 3 bases from J, leaving 17 bases between. In DNA form, the CDR3 reads TGTGCCAGCAGACCACGGTCCGGGAGCGACACTGAAGCTTTCTTT. It translates to CASRPRSGSDTEAFF.

V usage is TRBV19 and J usage is TRBJ2-3, with 9 nucleotides matching TRBD2. After removal of 10 bases from V and 2 bases from J, the junction contained 7 bases not matched to a gene. The CDR3 totals 14 residues. The germline V gene has CDR1 LNHDA and CDR2 SQIVND (reference sequence). CDR3 amino acids: CATRRGGPTDTQYF. As DNA, the CDR3 is TGTGCCACCAGGCGGGGGGGCCCCACAGATACGCAGTATTTT.